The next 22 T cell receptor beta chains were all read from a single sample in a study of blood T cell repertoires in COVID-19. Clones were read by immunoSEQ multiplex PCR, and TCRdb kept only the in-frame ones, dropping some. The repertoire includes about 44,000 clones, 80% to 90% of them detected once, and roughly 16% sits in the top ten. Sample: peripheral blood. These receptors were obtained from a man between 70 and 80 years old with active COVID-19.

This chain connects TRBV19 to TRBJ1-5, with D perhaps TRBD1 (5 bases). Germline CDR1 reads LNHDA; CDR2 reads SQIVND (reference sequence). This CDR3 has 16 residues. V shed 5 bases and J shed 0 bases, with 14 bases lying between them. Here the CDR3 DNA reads TGTGCCAGTAGTCCAAAGACAGCGTTTAGCAATCAGCCCCAGCATTTT. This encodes CASSPKTAFSNQPQHF.

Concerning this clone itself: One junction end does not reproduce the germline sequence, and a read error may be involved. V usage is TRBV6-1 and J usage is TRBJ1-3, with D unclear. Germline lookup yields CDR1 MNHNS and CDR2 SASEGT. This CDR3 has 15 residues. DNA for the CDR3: TGTGCCAGCAGCGAAGACACGACTTACCGAAACACCATATATTTT. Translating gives CASSEDTTYRNTIYF.

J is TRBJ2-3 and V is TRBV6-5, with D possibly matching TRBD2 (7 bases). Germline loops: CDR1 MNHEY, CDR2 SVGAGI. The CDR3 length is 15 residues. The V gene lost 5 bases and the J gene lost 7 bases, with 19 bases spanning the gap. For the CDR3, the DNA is TGTGCCAGCAGTAGAGAGAGGGGAGGGGGGCATACGCAGTATTTT. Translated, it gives CASSRERGGGHTQYF.

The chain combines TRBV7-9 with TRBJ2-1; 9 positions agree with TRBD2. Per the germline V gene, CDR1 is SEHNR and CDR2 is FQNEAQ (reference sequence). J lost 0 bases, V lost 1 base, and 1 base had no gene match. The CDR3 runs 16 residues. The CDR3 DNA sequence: TGTGCCAGCAGCTTAGTGACTAGCGGCTCCTACAATGAGCAGTTCTTC. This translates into CASSLVTSGSYNEQFF.

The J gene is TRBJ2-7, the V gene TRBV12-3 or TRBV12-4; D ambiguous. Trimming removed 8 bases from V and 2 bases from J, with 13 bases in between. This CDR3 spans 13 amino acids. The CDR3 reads CASARGGTYEQYF. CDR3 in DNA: TGTGCCAGCGCCCGTGGCGGAACCTACGAGCAGTACTTC.

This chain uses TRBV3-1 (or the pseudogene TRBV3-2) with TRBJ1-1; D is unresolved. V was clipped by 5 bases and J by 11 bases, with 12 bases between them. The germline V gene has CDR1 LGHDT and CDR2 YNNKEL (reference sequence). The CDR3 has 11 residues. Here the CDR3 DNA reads TGTGCCAGCAGCTTTGCGGGGTCGGCTTTCTTT. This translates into CASSFAGSAFF.

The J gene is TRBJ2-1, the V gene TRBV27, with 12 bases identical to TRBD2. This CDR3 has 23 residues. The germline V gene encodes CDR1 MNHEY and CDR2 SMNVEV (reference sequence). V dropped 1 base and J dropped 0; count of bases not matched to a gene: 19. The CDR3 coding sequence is TGTGCCAGCAGTTTATTTCCCCCACTACTAGCGGGGGGTTCCTATTCCTCCTACAATGAGCAGTTCTTC. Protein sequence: CASSLFPPLLAGGSYSSYNEQFF.

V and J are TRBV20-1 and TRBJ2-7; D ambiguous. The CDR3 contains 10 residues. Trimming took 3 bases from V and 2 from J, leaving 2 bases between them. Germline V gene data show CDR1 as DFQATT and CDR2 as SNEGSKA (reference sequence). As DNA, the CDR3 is TGCAGTGCTAGCACCTACGAGCAGTACTTC. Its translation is CSASTYEQYF.

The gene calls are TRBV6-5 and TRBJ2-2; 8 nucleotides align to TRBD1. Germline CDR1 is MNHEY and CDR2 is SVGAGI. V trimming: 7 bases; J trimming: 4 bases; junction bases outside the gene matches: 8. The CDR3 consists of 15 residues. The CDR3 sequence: CASKPGQAITGELFF. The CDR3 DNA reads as TGTGCCAGCAAACCGGGACAGGCTATCACCGGGGAGCTGTTTTTT.

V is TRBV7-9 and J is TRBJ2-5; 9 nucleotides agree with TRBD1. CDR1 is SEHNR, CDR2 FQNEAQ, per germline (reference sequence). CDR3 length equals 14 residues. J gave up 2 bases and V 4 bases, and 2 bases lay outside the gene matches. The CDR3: CASSSGQGQETQYF. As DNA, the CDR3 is TGTGCCAGCAGCTCCGGACAGGGGCAAGAGACCCAGTACTTC.

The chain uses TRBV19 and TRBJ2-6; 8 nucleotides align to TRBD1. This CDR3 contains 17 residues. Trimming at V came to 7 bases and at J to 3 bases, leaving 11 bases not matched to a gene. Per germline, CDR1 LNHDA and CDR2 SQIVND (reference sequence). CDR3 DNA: TGTGCCAGTAACCTACGCCAGGGGGCGGGTGGGGCCAACGTCCTGACTTTC. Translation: CASNLRQGAGGANVLTF.

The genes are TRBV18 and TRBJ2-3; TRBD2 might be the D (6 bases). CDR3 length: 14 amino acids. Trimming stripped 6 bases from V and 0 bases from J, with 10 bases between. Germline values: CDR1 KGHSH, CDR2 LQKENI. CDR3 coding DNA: TGTGCCAGCTCCCCCGGGGGAAGCACAGATACGCAGTATTTT. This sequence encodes CASSPGGSTDTQYF.

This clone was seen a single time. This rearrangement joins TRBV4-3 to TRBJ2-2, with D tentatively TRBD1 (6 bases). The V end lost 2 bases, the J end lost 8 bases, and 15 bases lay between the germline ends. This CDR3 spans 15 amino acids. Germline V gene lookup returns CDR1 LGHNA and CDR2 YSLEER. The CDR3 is CASSQSFRGGGELFF. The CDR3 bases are TGCGCCAGCAGCCAATCTTTCAGGGGTGGAGGGGAGCTGTTTTTT.

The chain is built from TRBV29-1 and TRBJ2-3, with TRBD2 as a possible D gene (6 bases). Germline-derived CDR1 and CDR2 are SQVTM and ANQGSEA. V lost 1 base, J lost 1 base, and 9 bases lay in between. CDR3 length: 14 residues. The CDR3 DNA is TGCAGCGTTGAAGGTGGACTACGCACAGATACGCAGTATTTT. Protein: CSVEGGLRTDTQYF.

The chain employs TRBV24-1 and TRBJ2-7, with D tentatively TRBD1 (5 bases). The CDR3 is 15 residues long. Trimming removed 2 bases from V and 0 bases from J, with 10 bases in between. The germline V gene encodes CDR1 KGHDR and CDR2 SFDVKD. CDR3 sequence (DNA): TGTGCCACCAGTGATTCCCGGACAACCTCCTACGAGCAGTACTTC. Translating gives CATSDSRTTSYEQYF.

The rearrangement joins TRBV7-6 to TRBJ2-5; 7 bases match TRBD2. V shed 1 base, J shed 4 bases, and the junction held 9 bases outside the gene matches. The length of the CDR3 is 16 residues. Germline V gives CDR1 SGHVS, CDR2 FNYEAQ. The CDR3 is CASSLVVAPGGETQYF. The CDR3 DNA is TGTGCCAGCAGCTTAGTTGTGGCGCCGGGGGGAGAGACCCAGTACTTC.

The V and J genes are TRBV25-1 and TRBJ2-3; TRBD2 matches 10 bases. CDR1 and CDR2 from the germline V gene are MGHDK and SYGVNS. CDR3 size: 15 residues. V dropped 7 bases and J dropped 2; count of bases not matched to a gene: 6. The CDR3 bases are TGTGCCAGCACCCTAGCGGGGGACGACACAGATACGCAGTATTTT. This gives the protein CASTLAGDDTDTQYF.

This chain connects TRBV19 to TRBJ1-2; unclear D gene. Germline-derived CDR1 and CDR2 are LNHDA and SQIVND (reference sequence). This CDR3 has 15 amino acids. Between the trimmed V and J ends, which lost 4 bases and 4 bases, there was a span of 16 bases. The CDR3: CASSSGDGMGYGYTF. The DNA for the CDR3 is TGTGCCAGTAGTAGCGGTGACGGGATGGGCTATGGCTACACCTTC.

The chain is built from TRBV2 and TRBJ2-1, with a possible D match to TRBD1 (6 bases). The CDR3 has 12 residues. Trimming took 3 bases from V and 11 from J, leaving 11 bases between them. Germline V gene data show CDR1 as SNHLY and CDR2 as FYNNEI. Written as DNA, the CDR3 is TGTGCCAGCAGTGAGGGGCAGGGGCAGCAGTTCTTC. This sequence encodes CASSEGQGQQFF.

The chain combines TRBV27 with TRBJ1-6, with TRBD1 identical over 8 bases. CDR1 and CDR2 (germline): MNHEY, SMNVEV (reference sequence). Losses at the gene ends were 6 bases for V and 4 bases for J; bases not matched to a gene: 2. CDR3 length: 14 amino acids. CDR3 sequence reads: CASRRDRYNSPLHF. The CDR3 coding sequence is TGTGCCAGCAGACGGGACAGGTATAATTCACCCCTCCACTTT.

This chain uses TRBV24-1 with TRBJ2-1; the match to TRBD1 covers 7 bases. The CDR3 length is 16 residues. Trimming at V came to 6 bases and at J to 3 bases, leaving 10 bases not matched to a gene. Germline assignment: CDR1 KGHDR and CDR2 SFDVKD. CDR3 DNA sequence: TGTGCCACCAGTAATAGACAGGGATTTTTCTACAATGAGCAGTTCTTC. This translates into CATSNRQGFFYNEQFF.

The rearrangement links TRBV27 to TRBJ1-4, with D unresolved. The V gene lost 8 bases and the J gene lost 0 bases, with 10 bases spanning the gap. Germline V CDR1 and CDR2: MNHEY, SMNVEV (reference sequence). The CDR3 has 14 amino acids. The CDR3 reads CASAPGTTNEKLFF. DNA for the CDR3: TGTGCCAGCGCCCCGGGTACAACTAATGAAAAACTGTTTTTT.